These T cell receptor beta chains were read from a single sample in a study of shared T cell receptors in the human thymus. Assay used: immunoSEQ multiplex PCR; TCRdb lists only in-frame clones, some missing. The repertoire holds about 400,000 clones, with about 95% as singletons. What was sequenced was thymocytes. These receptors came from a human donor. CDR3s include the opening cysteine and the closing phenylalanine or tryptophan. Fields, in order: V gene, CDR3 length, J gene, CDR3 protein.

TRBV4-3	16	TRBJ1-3	CASSQNTRGRGNTIYF
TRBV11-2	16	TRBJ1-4	CASSLDFTGAGEKLFF
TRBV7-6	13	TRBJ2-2	CASRLGGTEELFF
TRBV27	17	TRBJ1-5	CASSPSWGEDGNQPQHF
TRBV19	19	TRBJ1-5	CASLITAGTGKMDNQPQHF
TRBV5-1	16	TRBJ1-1	CASSLVAGRMNTEAFF
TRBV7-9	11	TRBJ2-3	CASSLRDTQYF
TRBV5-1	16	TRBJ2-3	CASSLAARWGTDTQYF
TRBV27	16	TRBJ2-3	CASSLSAGKSTDTQYF
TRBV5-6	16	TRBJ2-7	CASSHPSSSVLYEQYF
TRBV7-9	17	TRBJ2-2	CASSFTSGRSCTGELFF
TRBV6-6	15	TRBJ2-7	CASSPPPGVTYEQYF
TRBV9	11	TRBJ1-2	CASNTGDGYTF
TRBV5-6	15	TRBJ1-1	CASSLGRGGFTEAFF
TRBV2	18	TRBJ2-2	CASSSNDSGLAGAGELFF
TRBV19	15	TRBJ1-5	CASSGEFNSNQPQHF
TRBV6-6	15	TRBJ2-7	CASRRLAGGPHEQYF
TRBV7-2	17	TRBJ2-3	CASSLGRSGGRRDTQYF
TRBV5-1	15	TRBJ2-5	CASSWQKLLQETQYF
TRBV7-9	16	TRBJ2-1	CASSSYWREGNNEQFF
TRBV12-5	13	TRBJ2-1	CASGLDDGPEQFF
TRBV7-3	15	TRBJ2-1	CASTPSPRALNEQFF
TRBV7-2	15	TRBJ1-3	CASSPRGSAGNTIYF
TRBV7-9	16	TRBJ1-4	CASSFSLREGNEKLFF
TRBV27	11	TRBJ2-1	CASNSYNEQFF
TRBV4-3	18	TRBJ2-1	CASSQEQEENGVENEQFF
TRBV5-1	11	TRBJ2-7	CASGSLEEQYF
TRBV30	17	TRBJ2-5	CAWRTRSGALLQETQYF
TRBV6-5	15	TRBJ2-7	CASSYSPGPPYEQYF
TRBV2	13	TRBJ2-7	CASRSVGPGEQYF
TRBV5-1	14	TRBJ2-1	CASSLATFYNEQFF
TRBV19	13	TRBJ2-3	CASKRAHTDTQYF